This record covers a single T cell receptor (beta chain). The target antigen is unknown. This sample stems from a study of T cell responses to AZD1222 COVID-19 vaccine. Sequencing was performed with immunoSEQ multiplex PCR; in TCRdb, only in-frame clones are kept and a portion is missing. This table has 110,000 to 150,000 clones, more than 85% appearing once. Study-wide points: Most donors were white British, females outnumbered males, and clonal diversity was possibly underestimated. Spike was spanned by vaccine-associated CD4 TCRs, with dominance at 160-218 and 743-854.

Germline loops: CDR1 SGHKS, CDR2 YYEKEE (reference sequence). This CDR3 contains 11 residues. V was cut by 2 bases and J by 6 bases, with 2 bases left in between. The chain couples TRBV5-5 to TRBJ2-2; no reliable D call. This receptor was obtained from an adult in good health. The sequencing here drew on peripheral blood, taken on day 0 of AZD1222 vaccination. The CDR3 loop reads CASSFPGELFF. The CDR3 coding sequence is TGTGCCAGCAGCTTCCCCGGGGAGCTGTTTTTT.